The 19 T cell receptor beta chains below were found in one sample sequenced in a study of CD8 T cells in Susac syndrome. RNA amounts of about 0.5 to 1 ug underwent reverse transcription with random hexamers. TCRdb fed the immunoSEQ multiplex PCR reads into MiXCR, producing one record per CDR3 protein. The sample has under 300,000 distinct CDR3 sequences, around 96% seen once; the top ten hold about 0.095%. Sample: CD4+ T cells from PBMCs. The origin of the receptors is a human donor with Susac syndrome.

The gene calls are TRBV29-1 and TRBJ2-7; D is possibly TRBD1 (6 bases). CDR3 size: 14 residues. Trimming took 5 bases from V and 1 from J, leaving 15 bases between them. Germline loops: CDR1 SQVTM, CDR2 ANQGSEA. This CDR3 reads CSVKITGISYEQYF. The CDR3 coding sequence is TGCAGCGTTAAAATAACAGGGATTTCCTACGAGCAGTACTTC.

The rearrangement uses TRBV12-5 and TRBJ2-1; D is ambiguous. The CDR3 spans 14 residues. Per germline, CDR1 LGHNT and CDR2 FRNRAP. Trimming took off 1 base at V and 8 bases at J, with 12 bases between the two ends. The DNA for the CDR3 is TGTGCTAGTGGTTTGGGGGAAAGTGGCGATGAGCAGTTCTTC. It codes for CASGLGESGDEQFF.

This clonotype was seen just once. V is TRBV4-1 and J is TRBJ2-1; TRBD2 matches 8 bases. J gave up 4 bases and V 0 bases, and 8 bases lay outside the gene matches. The CDR3 length is 17 residues. The germline gives CDR1 MGHRA, CDR2 YSYEKL. Here the CDR3 DNA reads TGCGCCAGCAGCCAAGACCCTGGGACTAGAATTTACAATGAGCAGTTCTTC. This sequence encodes CASSQDPGTRIYNEQFF.

This rearrangement joins TRBV20-1 to TRBJ1-1; D is ambiguous. CDR3 length: 14 amino acids. With 4 bases removed from V and 0 bases from J, the gap between germline ends came to 12 bases. Germline V gene sequence: CDR1 DFQATT, CDR2 SNEGSKA (reference sequence). CDR3 in amino acids: CSATTGVLNTEAFF. The CDR3 DNA reads as TGCAGTGCTACAACCGGGGTACTGAACACTGAAGCTTTCTTT.

The chain recombines TRBV19 with TRBJ2-7; 9 nucleotides match TRBD2. J lost 4 bases, V lost 9 bases, and 7 bases had no gene match. Germline values: CDR1 LNHDA, CDR2 SQIVND (reference sequence). The CDR3 has 13 residues. For the CDR3, the DNA is TGTGCCAGCTCTAGCGGGGACCTATACGAGCAGTACTTC. It translates to CASSSGDLYEQYF.

The chain employs TRBV7-9 and TRBJ2-5; D perhaps matches TRBD2 (5 bases). V shed 2 bases and J shed 2 bases, with 9 bases lying between them. The CDR3 is 14 residues long. The germline V gene has CDR1 SEHNR and CDR2 FQNEAQ (reference sequence). CDR3 DNA: TGTGCCAGCAGCTTACTCAGCGGACAAGAGACCCAGTACTTC. Translating it yields CASSLLSGQETQYF.

The J gene is TRBJ1-2, the V gene TRBV27, with D possibly matching TRBD1 (5 bases). The CDR3 is made up of 15 amino acids. The V gene lost 0 bases and the J gene lost 4 bases, with 12 bases spanning the gap. The germline V gene has CDR1 MNHEY and CDR2 SMNVEV (reference sequence). The CDR3 here is CASSLSGGWGYGYTF. The CDR3 nucleotides are TGTGCCAGCAGTTTATCGGGGGGATGGGGCTATGGCTACACCTTC.

The chain couples TRBV20-1 to TRBJ2-1, with 15 bases that match TRBD2. Germline V CDR1 and CDR2: DFQATT, SNEGSKA (reference sequence). This CDR3 is 15 amino acids long. The junction had 2 bases not matched to a gene; V was cut back by 6 bases and J by 2 bases. In DNA form, the CDR3 reads TGCAGTGCGAGGACTAGCGGGAGGGCCTACAATGAGCAGTTCTTC. Amino acids: CSARTSGRAYNEQFF.

The V call is TRBV27, the J call TRBJ2-7; TRBD2 aligns across 11 bases. This CDR3 comprises 14 residues. The germline CDR1 and CDR2 sequences are MNHEY and SMNVEV (reference sequence). V trimming: 4 bases; J trimming: 5 bases; junction bases outside the gene matches: 4. This chain's CDR3 is CASSYSGRGDEQYF. The DNA of the CDR3 is TGTGCCAGCAGTTATAGCGGGAGGGGAGACGAGCAGTACTTC.

The rearrangement links TRBV19 to TRBJ2-3; D is unclear. CDR1 and CDR2 (germline): LNHDA, SQIVND (reference sequence). The CDR3 loop spans 15 amino acids. V was clipped by 5 bases and J by 0 bases, with 12 bases between them. The CDR3 nucleotides read TGTGCCAGTAGTCCTTTAGTGGGAAGCACAGATACGCAGTATTTT. The encoded protein is CASSPLVGSTDTQYF.

This clonotype appeared once. V and J are TRBV14 and TRBJ1-2; no reliable D call. CDR1 is SGHDN and CDR2 is FVKESK in the germline V gene. The CDR3 is made up of 13 amino acids. V lost 4 bases, J lost 7 bases, and 13 bases lay in between. The CDR3 sequence: CASSPDLRSGYTF. CDR3 nucleotide sequence: TGTGCCAGCAGCCCGGACTTACGGTCTGGCTACACCTTC. The entire variable domain, with the rest obtained from reference TRBV14 and TRBJ1-2, is as follows: EAGVTQFPSHSVIEKGQTVTLRCDPISGHDNLYWYRRVMGKEIKFLLHFVKESKQDESGMPNNRFLAERTGGTYSTLKVQPAELEDSGVYFCASSPDLRSGYTFGSGTRLTVV.

The chain links TRBV7-3 to TRBJ2-1; D uncertain. The CDR3 consists of 12 residues. Germline V gene data show CDR1 as SGHTA and CDR2 as FQGTGA. Trimming cost V 4 bases and J 6 bases, with 7 bases left between them. CDR3 nucleotides: TGTGCCAGCAGCTATATAGGCAATGAGCAGTTCTTC. This translates into CASSYIGNEQFF.

V gene TRBV20-1 combines with J gene TRBJ2-3, with D perhaps matching TRBD2 (5 bases). The V gene lost 3 bases and the J gene lost 2 bases, with 18 bases spanning the gap. Germline V CDR1 and CDR2: DFQATT, SNEGSKA (reference sequence). CDR3 length: 16 amino acids. CDR3 protein: CSASRTVPLNTDTQYF. The CDR3 DNA reads as TGCAGTGCTAGCCGGACTGTTCCCTTGAACACAGATACGCAGTATTTT.

The chain employs TRBV29-1 and TRBJ2-5; D tentatively fits TRBD1 or TRBD2 (5 bases each). V gave up 4 bases and J gave up 5 bases, with 8 bases separating them. This CDR3 region has 11 residues. CDR1 and CDR2 from the germline V gene are SQVTM and ANQGSEA. The CDR3 region has the DNA TGCAGCGTTGGGGACGGGGAGACCCAGTACTTC. Its protein product is CSVGDGETQYF.

The chain uses TRBV29-1 and TRBJ2-5; the match to TRBD1 covers 7 bases. The junction had 3 bases not matched to a gene; V was cut back by 3 bases and J by 2 bases. Germline CDR1 SQVTM, CDR2 ANQGSEA. CDR3 length: 13 residues. In nucleotides, the CDR3 is TGCAGCGTTGACGGGACAGTACAAGAGACCCAGTACTTC. Its protein product is CSVDGTVQETQYF.

The V call is TRBV20-1, the J call TRBJ1-4, with a weak D call TRBD1 (5 bases). The CDR3 spans 13 residues. V lost 2 bases to trimming and J lost 4 bases, with 8 bases between them. In germline, CDR1 is DFQATT, CDR2 SNEGSKA (reference sequence). The CDR3 bases are TGCAGTGCTAGATGGGGGAGTAATGAAAAACTGTTTTTT. Its translation: CSARWGSNEKLFF.

The V call is TRBV3-1, the J call TRBJ2-3; D ambiguous. Germline CDR1 LGHDT, CDR2 YNNKEL (reference sequence). The CDR3 extends over 16 amino acids. Trimming took off 2 bases at V and 6 bases at J, with 18 bases between the two ends. CDR3 sequence (DNA): TGTGCCAGCAGCCAAAGGTCCCCAGCCGGCCCGGATACGCAGTATTTT. Its protein is CASSQRSPAGPDTQYF.

This chain links TRBV11-1 with TRBJ2-2; D gene ambiguous. The CDR3 spans 13 residues. The V gene's germline CDR1 is SGHAT and CDR2 FQDESV (reference sequence). Deletions cut 7 bases from V and 1 base from J, with 7 bases between. The CDR3 DNA reads as TGTGCCAGCACCAGGTGGAACACCGGGGAGCTGTTTTTT. Amino acids: CASTRWNTGELFF.

The J gene is TRBJ2-5, the V gene TRBV7-9, with 7 bases matching TRBD1. CDR1 and CDR2 (germline): SEHNR, FQNEAQ (reference sequence). V trimming: 6 bases; J trimming: 5 bases; junction bases outside the gene matches: 9. The CDR3 runs to 14 residues. The CDR3 loop reads CASSFGTVSETQYF. CDR3 nucleotides: TGTGCCAGCAGTTTCGGGACAGTCAGCGAGACCCAGTACTTC.